Each of the 2 T cell receptor beta chains below was sequenced from the same sample in a study of early T cells in non-severe SARS-CoV-2 infection. TCRdb independently ran MiXCR on the 5' RACE reads; one entry per CDR3 protein. This sample has tens of thousands of distinct CDR3 sequences, with about 6.5% found just once. The specimen was whole blood, collected at baseline. All receptors come from an adult who was a healthcare worker with PCR-confirmed SARS-CoV-2 infection or an uninfected control (not recorded which).

This clonotype was counted at least ten times. The rearrangement joins TRBV6-1 to TRBJ2-2; D is unresolved. CDR3 length: 14 residues. CDR1 and CDR2 (germline): MNHNS, SASEGT. V lost 9 bases, J lost 4 bases, and 15 bases lay in between. This CDR3 reads CASNTDTSTGELFF. Written as DNA, the CDR3 is TGTGCCAGTAATACAGACACTTCCACCGGGGAGCTGTTTTTT.

This clonotype was counted a few times. V and J are TRBV6-6 and TRBJ2-2; no firm D call. V gave up 6 bases and J gave up 1 base, with 9 bases separating them. CDR3 length: 14 amino acids. The germline gives CDR1 MNHNY, CDR2 SVGAGI (reference sequence). The CDR3 loop reads CASSFDGNTGELFF. As DNA, the CDR3 is TGTGCCAGCAGCTTCGACGGGAACACCGGGGAGCTGTTTTTT.